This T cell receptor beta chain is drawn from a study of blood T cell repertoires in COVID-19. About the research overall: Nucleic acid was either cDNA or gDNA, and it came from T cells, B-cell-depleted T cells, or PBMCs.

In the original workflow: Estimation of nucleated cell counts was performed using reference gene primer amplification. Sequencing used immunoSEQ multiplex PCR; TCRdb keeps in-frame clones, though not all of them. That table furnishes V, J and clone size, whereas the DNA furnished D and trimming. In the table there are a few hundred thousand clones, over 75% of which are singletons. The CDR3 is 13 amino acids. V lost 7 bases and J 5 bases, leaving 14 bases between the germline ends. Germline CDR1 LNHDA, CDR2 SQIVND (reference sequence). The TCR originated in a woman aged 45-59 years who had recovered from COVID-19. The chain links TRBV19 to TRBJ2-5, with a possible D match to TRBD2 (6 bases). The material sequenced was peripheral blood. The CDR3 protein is CASKSSGVETQYF. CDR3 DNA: TGTGCCAGTAAGTCCTCGGGGGTCGAGACCCAGTACTTC. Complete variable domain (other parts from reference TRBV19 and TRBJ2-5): DGGITQSPKYLFRKEGQNVTLSCEQNLNHDAMYWYRQDPGQGLRLIYYSQIVNDFQKGDIAEGYSVSREKKESFPLTVTSAQKNPTAFYLCASKSSGVETQYFGPGTRLLVL.